A single TCR beta chain is shown here with its context. The antigen remains undetermined. The data were taken from a study of type 1 regulatory T cells. About the research overall: T-allo10 is a Tr1-enriched, alloantigen-specific CD4 T cell product made in vitro.

The length of the CDR3 is 14 residues. The trim removed 5 bases at V and 2 bases at J, leaving 6 bases unmatched. CDR1 DFQATT and CDR2 SNEGSKA come from the germline V gene (reference sequence). Each CDR3 protein gets one entry after TCRdb re-called the reads with MiXCR. This table has about 68,000 distinct CDR3 sequences, around 60% appearing once. T-allo10 cells from the graft donor were described as anergic, host-alloantigen-specific, and alloantigen-specific suppressors. This rearrangement joins TRBV20-1 to TRBJ2-3, with 8 bases that match TRBD2. The TCR originated in a human donor in good health. Specimen: cultured T cells, either the whole culture or a sorted T cell fraction (not recorded which). The subset denotes: Tr1-enriched cell product generated in vitro against host alloantigens. The chain's CDR3 is CSAYSGSNTDTQYF. The CDR3 DNA follows: TGCAGTGCTTACAGCGGGAGTAACACAGATACGCAGTATTTT.